The 19 T cell receptor beta chains below were found in one sample sequenced in a study of blood T cell repertoires in COVID-19. Profiling relied on immunoSEQ multiplex PCR, and the TCRdb table lists in-frame clones only, not all of them. The profile shows approximately 150,000 clones, 87% of them singletons. Input material: peripheral blood. The receptors come from a man aged 50 to 59 who had recovered from COVID-19.

This chain joins TRBV30 and TRBJ2-3; D remains ambiguous. The length of the CDR3 is 15 residues. V lost 0 bases, J lost 2 bases, and 12 bases lay in between. CDR1 is GTSNPN, CDR2 SVGIG, per germline (reference sequence). The CDR3: CAWSVLTSTTDTQYF. The CDR3 coding sequence is TGTGCCTGGAGTGTACTGACATCGACCACAGATACGCAGTATTTT.

The CDR3: CASSQGREGKLFF. In nucleotides, the CDR3 is TGCGCCAGCAGCCAAGGCAGGGAAGGAAAACTGTTTTTT. The V and J genes are TRBV4-3 and TRBJ1-4, with D perhaps TRBD1 (5 bases). Germline V gene data show CDR1 as LGHNA and CDR2 as YSLEER. This CDR3 spans 13 amino acids. Trimming pared 1 base from V and 10 bases from J, leaving 10 bases between.

J is TRBJ2-6 and V is TRBV27; a possible D gene is TRBD2 (7 bases). With 4 bases removed from V and 1 base from J, the gap between germline ends came to 20 bases. Germline V gene sequence: CDR1 MNHEY, CDR2 SMNVEV (reference sequence). The CDR3 spans 19 residues. CDR3 bases: TGTGCCAGCAGTTCCCTTGACGGGGGGCCCGGATCTGGGGCCAACGTCCTGACTTTC. This encodes CASSSLDGGPGSGANVLTF.

The J gene is TRBJ1-2, the V gene TRBV5-5; 9 positions agree with TRBD1. After removal of 4 bases from V and 4 bases from J, the junction contained 8 bases not matched to a gene. The length of the CDR3 is 15 residues. Germline V gene lookup returns CDR1 SGHKS and CDR2 YYEKEE (reference sequence). DNA of the CDR3: TGTGCCAGCAGCCTCGGGACAGGGTCGTTCTATGGCTACACCTTC. It is translated as CASSLGTGSFYGYTF.

The chain is built from TRBV6-2 or TRBV6-3 and TRBJ2-7; TRBD1 matches 8 bases. CDR1 is MNHEY and CDR2 is SVGEGT in the germline V gene. The CDR3 is 15 residues long. V dropped 5 bases and J dropped 2; count of bases not matched to a gene: 8. CDR3 residues: CASSRDRSLTYEQYF. CDR3 DNA: TGTGCCAGCAGTAGGGACAGGAGCCTTACCTACGAGCAGTACTTC.

The J gene is TRBJ2-2, the V gene TRBV5-4, with 9 bases fitting TRBD1. Germline values: CDR1 SGHNT, CDR2 YYREEE (reference sequence). The CDR3 contains 15 residues. The V and J ends lost 3 bases and 4 bases, in that order; junction bases with no gene match: 4. This CDR3 reads CASSYGQGSTGELFF. The DNA of the CDR3 is TGTGCCAGCAGCTACGGACAGGGGAGCACCGGGGAGCTGTTTTTT.

The J gene is TRBJ2-7, the V gene TRBV10-3, with D perhaps TRBD2 (5 bases). The V end lost 4 bases, the J end lost 3 bases, and 7 bases lay between the germline ends. CDR1 is ENHRY, CDR2 SYGVKD, per germline. The CDR3 runs 12 residues. In DNA form, the CDR3 reads TGTGCCATCAGTGGTCGGGGCTACGAGCAGTACTTC. It encodes CAISGRGYEQYF.

The chain has TRBV2 and TRBJ1-2; no clear D. From germline, CDR1 is SNHLY and CDR2 FYNNEI. Trimming took off 8 bases at V and 1 base at J, with 14 bases between the two ends. The CDR3 length is 14 residues. The CDR3 DNA reads as TGTGCCAGCGGTTGGGCCAGAGTTAACTATGGCTACACCTTC. It encodes CASGWARVNYGYTF.

The rearrangement links TRBV6-2 or TRBV6-3 to TRBJ2-5; no definite D call. V was pared by 3 bases and J by 3 bases, with 8 bases between. Germline V gene sequence: CDR1 MNHEY, CDR2 SVGEGT. This CDR3 contains 13 residues. The DNA of the CDR3 is TGTGCCAGCAGTTATGGGCAGAAAGAGACCCAGTACTTC. This gives the protein CASSYGQKETQYF.

The genes are TRBV6-1 and TRBJ1-1; D remains ambiguous. This CDR3 comprises 14 residues. V shed 0 bases and J shed 3 bases, with 8 bases lying between them. From germline, CDR1 is MNHNS and CDR2 SASEGT. DNA of the CDR3: TGTGCCAGCAGTGAAGCCGGTTTGGACACTGAAGCTTTCTTT. It encodes CASSEAGLDTEAFF.

V usage is TRBV5-6 and J usage is TRBJ2-2; 8 positions agree with TRBD2. CDR3 size: 15 residues. In germline, CDR1 is SGHDT, CDR2 YYEEEE. Losses at the gene ends were 4 bases for V and 3 bases for J; bases not matched to a gene: 5. CDR3 amino acids: CASSERGRYTGELFF. DNA of the CDR3: TGTGCCAGCAGCGAGCGGGGGCGTTACACCGGGGAGCTGTTTTTT.

J is TRBJ2-3 and V is TRBV6-6, with 7 bases fitting TRBD1. CDR3 length: 14 residues. In germline, CDR1 is MNHNY, CDR2 SVGAGI (reference sequence). Trimming at V came to 5 bases and at J to 1 base, leaving 3 bases not matched to a gene. The CDR3 loop is CASSAGTGTDTQYF. The CDR3 nucleotides are TGTGCCAGCAGTGCCGGGACAGGCACAGATACGCAGTATTTT.

This chain uses TRBV5-1 with TRBJ1-2; the match to TRBD1 covers 7 bases. Unmatched junction bases numbered 6, after V lost 4 bases and J lost 6 bases. The CDR3 covers 13 residues. Germline-derived CDR1 and CDR2 are SGHRS and YFSETQ. CDR3 sequence reads: CASSPDRSHGYTF. The CDR3 DNA reads TGCGCCAGCAGCCCGGACAGGTCCCATGGCTACACCTTC.

The chain has TRBV5-1 and TRBJ1-1; D not resolved. Germline V gene data show CDR1 as SGHRS and CDR2 as YFSETQ. The CDR3 extends over 14 amino acids. V lost 4 bases to trimming and J lost 5 bases, with 15 bases between them. CDR3 coding DNA: TGCGCCAGCAGCGTAAATGGCGGGCAGACTGAAGCTTTCTTT. It specifies CASSVNGGQTEAFF.

The chain employs TRBV27 and TRBJ2-1, with 7 bases that match TRBD1. The CDR3 contains 16 residues. From germline, CDR1 is MNHEY and CDR2 SMNVEV (reference sequence). The V gene end was trimmed by 0 bases and the J gene end by 5 bases; junction bases not matched to a gene: 7. As DNA, the CDR3 is TGTGCCAGCAGTTTATCCCTCGGGACAGCTCACAATGAGCAGTTCTTC. It encodes CASSLSLGTAHNEQFF.

The chain is built from TRBV27 and TRBJ1-4, with no clear D. Germline V gene data show CDR1 as MNHEY and CDR2 as SMNVEV (reference sequence). This CDR3 is built from 14 residues. Between the trimmed V and J ends, which lost 5 bases and 2 bases, there was a span of 9 bases. The CDR3 DNA reads as TGTGCCAGCAGTCGGATCGGGACTAATGAAAAACTGTTTTTT. This encodes CASSRIGTNEKLFF.

V is TRBV7-2 and J is TRBJ2-7; the match to TRBD1 covers 7 bases. In germline, CDR1 is SGHTA, CDR2 FQGNSA. This CDR3 has 14 residues. J was trimmed by 6 bases and V by 2 bases; bases with no gene match: 7. The CDR3: CASSLNRDSTEQYF. CDR3 in DNA: TGTGCCAGCAGCTTAAACAGGGACAGCACCGAGCAGTACTTC.

The chain recombines TRBV3-1 (or the pseudogene TRBV3-2) with TRBJ1-2; 12 bases line up with TRBD1. V lost 1 base and J lost 6; bases outside the gene matches: 12. This CDR3 spans 18 amino acids. Germline V gene lookup returns CDR1 LGHDT and CDR2 YNNKEL (reference sequence). The CDR3 DNA sequence: TGTGCCAGCAGCCAAGGAAGAGGACCGGGACAGGGGGCTAATGGCTACACCTTC. This encodes CASSQGRGPGQGANGYTF.

The genes are TRBV19 and TRBJ2-5; TRBD2 might be the D (7 bases). The CDR3 is 16 amino acids. The V end lost 3 bases, the J end lost 1 base, and 15 bases lay between the germline ends. Looked up from germline, CDR1 is LNHDA and CDR2 is SQIVND (reference sequence). The CDR3 nucleotides are TGTGCCAGTAGTATCCAGGGGCGGGGGACCCAAGAGACCCAGTACTTC. It encodes CASSIQGRGTQETQYF.